A selection of T cell receptor beta chains follows, all from one sample in a study of control samples from healthy donors and cancer patients. The assay was immunoSEQ multiplex PCR, and TCRdb's table has in-frame clones only and misses some. The data hold more than 85,000 clones, with about 92% observed a single time. The sample comprised blood. The receptor source for this set is a woman between 18 and 29 years old in good health. Both conserved end residues are part of each CDR3. D genes are given only for firm matches. A clone size is listed for some rows: how often the clone was seen (once, few, many), or a class if it is expanded.

clone size | J gene | V gene | D gene | CDR3 protein | CDR3 DNA
. | TRBJ1-1 | TRBV5-1 | . | CASSFGENTEAFF | TGCGCCAGCAGCTTTGGCGAGAACACTGAAGCTTTCTTT
. | TRBJ1-2 | TRBV25-1 | . | CASSELRQAGGYTF | TGTGCCAGCAGTGAATTGCGGCAGGCTGGGGGCTACACCTTC
once | TRBJ2-3 | TRBV7-6 | TRBD2 | CASRDTSGGAKYF | TGTGCCAGCAGAGACACTAGCGGGGGGGCCAAGTATTTT
. | TRBJ1-2 | TRBV28 | . | CASRQPNYGYTF | TGTGCCAGTCGACAGCCTAACTATGGCTACACCTTC
once | TRBJ2-1 | TRBV21-1 | . | CASSKVVRLAGDPSYNEQFF | TGTGCCAGCAGCAAAGTTGTCCGTCTAGCGGGAGACCCTTCCTACAATGAGCAGTTCTTC
once | TRBJ1-2 | TRBV7-8 | . | CASSLEAGVGYGYTF | TGTGCCAGCAGCTTAGAGGCAGGGGTAGGCTATGGCTACACCTTC
. | TRBJ1-3 | TRBV5-1 | TRBD1 | CASSLIGTGSGNTIYF | TGCGCCAGCAGCTTGATAGGGACAGGGTCAGGAAACACCATATATTTT
. | TRBJ1-1 | TRBV13 | . | CASSRQSGTEAFF | TGTGCCAGCAGCCGACAGTCGGGCACTGAAGCTTTCTTT
. | TRBJ1-5 | TRBV27 | . | CASSFTAYGNQPQHF | TGTGCCAGCAGTTTTACAGCATATGGCAATCAGCCCCAGCATTTT
. | TRBJ1-2 | TRBV7-2 | TRBD1 | CASSSTGGIGGYTF | TGTGCCAGCAGCTCGACAGGGGGTATTGGTGGCTACACCTTC